This T cell receptor (beta chain) is from a study of T cell repertoires in cytomegalovirus infection. In this sample, this clonotype turned up a few times. Its antigen is as yet unknown. MiXCR, applied by TCRdb to the reads, yields one record per CDR3 protein. Counted here are hundreds of thousands of distinct CDR3 sequences, 30% to 40% occurring once; the ten biggest clones make up approximately 18%. This CDR3 region has 14 residues. V was trimmed by 3 bases and J by 5 bases, leaving 13 bases between them. Notes on the study in general: Dominating the ex vivo response were TCR beta clonotypes that were CMV-specific and HLA-C-restricted.

V gene TRBV12-3 or TRBV12-4 combines with J gene TRBJ2-5, with D tentatively TRBD1 or TRBD2 (7 bases each). Sequences were derived from cultured PBMCs, sampled from culture after CMV antigen stimulation. The TCR originated in a human donor in good health (CMV status not recorded). Some clones in this sample may be carry-over from other donors' samples. The CDR3 protein is CASSFRQGGETQYF. In DNA, the CDR3 is TGTGCCAGCAGTTTCCGACAGGGAGGGGAGACCCAGTACTTC.